These 26 T cell receptor beta chains were all obtained from the same sample, sequenced in a study of cytotoxic CD8 clonotypes in ibrutinib-treated CLL. The table came from immunoSEQ multiplex PCR; TCRdb's copy has only in-frame clones and leaves some out. The data hold more than 200,000 clones, with just under 80% observed a single time. The source material was PBMCs, sampled after 12 months of ibrutinib treatment. These receptor sequences come from a human donor with chronic lymphocytic leukemia.

The J gene is TRBJ2-7, the V gene TRBV28, with 16 bases identical to TRBD2. Germline V gene lookup returns CDR1 MDHEN and CDR2 SYDVKM. V shed 5 bases, J shed 4 bases, and the junction held 8 bases outside the gene matches. The CDR3 extends over 17 amino acids. Written as DNA, the CDR3 is TGTGCCAGCAGTCTCGGGACTAGCGGGAGGGCGGGGTACGAGCAGTACTTC. As protein: CASSLGTSGRAGYEQYF. Filled out from reference TRBV28 and TRBJ2-7, the complete variable domain reads DVKVTQSSRYLVKRTGEKVFLECVQDMDHENMFWYRQDPGLGLRLIYFSYDVKMKEKGDIPEGYSVSREKKERFSLILESASTNQTSMYLCASSLGTSGRAGYEQYFGPGTRLTVT.

V usage is TRBV4-1 and J usage is TRBJ2-5; 8 bases line up with TRBD2. Germline V CDR1 and CDR2: MGHRA, YSYEKL. The CDR3 has 17 amino acids. The V segment lost 1 base and the J segment 2 bases; nucleotides outside the gene matches: 9. Here the CDR3 reads CASSQVGAGAFQETQYF. The CDR3 DNA is TGCGCCAGCAGCCAAGTAGGAGCGGGGGCCTTTCAAGAGACCCAGTACTTC.

This chain joins TRBV10-3 and TRBJ1-5, with D uncertain. The CDR3 runs to 15 residues. The V end lost 6 bases, the J end lost 2 bases, and 14 bases lay between the germline ends. CDR1 is ENHRY, CDR2 SYGVKD, per germline. In DNA form, the CDR3 reads TGTGCCATCAGCCTCGGGGAGAGTGGCAATCAGCCCCAGCATTTT. Its translation: CAISLGESGNQPQHF.

The chain has TRBV19 and TRBJ2-2, with 10 bases matching TRBD1. With V trimmed by 4 bases and J by 8 bases, 10 bases remained unmatched. Germline values: CDR1 LNHDA, CDR2 SQIVND (reference sequence). This CDR3 spans 16 amino acids. This CDR3 is CASSTQGTGVEGELFF. The CDR3 DNA sequence: TGTGCCAGTAGTACCCAGGGGACAGGGGTGGAAGGGGAGCTGTTTTTT.

The chain joins TRBV7-3 to TRBJ2-1; 8 bases align to TRBD1. The germline V gene encodes CDR1 SGHTA and CDR2 FQGTGA. The CDR3 runs to 15 residues. Losses at the gene ends were 4 bases for V and 4 bases for J; bases not matched to a gene: 6. CDR3 nucleotide sequence: TGTGCCAGCAGCTCCGGGACAGGCACTTACAATGAGCAGTTCTTC. Encoded protein: CASSSGTGTYNEQFF.

The V gene is TRBV10-3, the J gene TRBJ1-1, with D perhaps matching TRBD1 (5 bases). The CDR3 sequence is 12 residues long. The germline V gene encodes CDR1 ENHRY and CDR2 SYGVKD. V dropped 3 bases and J dropped 7 bases, with 9 bases sitting between them. As DNA, the CDR3 is TGTGCCATCAGTGAAAGACAGCTTGAAGCTTTCTTT. Translating gives CAISERQLEAFF.

This chain uses TRBV19 with TRBJ2-1; 11 bases line up with TRBD2. Germline V gene data show CDR1 as LNHDA and CDR2 as SQIVND (reference sequence). The V segment lost 4 bases and the J segment 6 bases; nucleotides outside the gene matches: 8. The CDR3 consists of 16 residues. DNA for the CDR3: TGTGCCAGTAGTACTTCGGGACTAGCGGCCAGCAATGAGCAGTTCTTC. Protein product: CASSTSGLAASNEQFF.

V gene TRBV11-2 combines with J gene TRBJ2-5; TRBD2 is a possible D gene (5 bases). V lost 1 base to trimming and J lost 5 bases, with 8 bases between them. The germline CDR1 and CDR2 sequences are SGHAT and FQNNGV. The CDR3 runs to 13 residues. The CDR3 bases are TGTGCCAGCAGCTTAGTTACTAGGGAGACCCAGTACTTC. Protein: CASSLVTRETQYF.

The J gene is TRBJ1-1, the V gene TRBV6-5, with D tentatively TRBD1 (6 bases). CDR3 length: 11 amino acids. Germline V lookup: CDR1 MNHEY, CDR2 SVGAGI. Trimming stripped 7 bases from V and 6 bases from J, with 9 bases between. The CDR3 protein is CASITGPEAFF. The CDR3 coding sequence is TGTGCCAGCATCACAGGGCCTGAAGCTTTCTTT.

This rearrangement joins TRBV5-1 to TRBJ2-3; 10 bases align to TRBD2. The CDR3 has 15 amino acids. Per germline, CDR1 SGHRS and CDR2 YFSETQ. Unmatched junction bases numbered 5, after V lost 3 bases and J lost 4 bases. CDR3 sequence (DNA): TGCGCCAGCAGCTCCTCCGGGACTAGCGCAGATACGCAGTATTTT. Its translation is CASSSSGTSADTQYF.

This rearrangement joins TRBV6-1 to TRBJ2-2; weak D call: TRBD1 (5 bases). CDR3 length: 15 residues. CDR1 is MNHNS, CDR2 SASEGT, per germline. V was clipped by 2 bases and J by 9 bases, with 16 bases between them. The CDR3 spells CASSENDRLRRELFF. CDR3 in DNA: TGTGCCAGCAGTGAAAACGACAGACTTCGAAGGGAGCTGTTTTTT.

This chain joins TRBV27 and TRBJ2-6; D is possibly TRBD1 (5 bases). CDR1 and CDR2 (germline): MNHEY, SMNVEV (reference sequence). Trimming stripped 5 bases from V and 4 bases from J, with 27 bases between. There are 20 residues in the CDR3. In DNA, the CDR3 is TGTGCCAGCAGTCCATCCCTCCAGGGTCGTACTTCGTTGGGGGCCAACGTCCTGACTTTC. The encoded protein is CASSPSLQGRTSLGANVLTF.

This clone has a single count. The chain recombines TRBV7-6 with TRBJ2-7, with TRBD1 identical over 8 bases. The length of the CDR3 is 15 residues. The J segment lost 5 bases and the V segment lost 1 base, leaving 7 bases of the junction unmatched. Germline V lookup: CDR1 SGHVS, CDR2 FNYEAQ. CDR3 loop: CASSLEAQGAHEQYF. The CDR3 nucleotides are TGTGCCAGCAGCTTAGAGGCGCAGGGGGCCCACGAGCAGTACTTC.

The count of this clone is one. In nucleotides, the CDR3 is TGTGCCAGCTCGGGGACAACAGGTAGCTCCTACGAGCAGTACTTC. It yields the protein CASSGTTGSSYEQYF. The V call is TRBV18, the J call TRBJ2-7; tentative D call: TRBD1 (6 bases). CDR3 size: 15 residues. Germline V gives CDR1 KGHSH, CDR2 LQKENI. The ends were cut back, 6 bases at V and 0 bases at J, with 15 bases in the middle.

The chain uses TRBV18 and TRBJ2-5, with D perhaps TRBD1 (5 bases). Trimming removed 3 bases from V and 2 bases from J, with 7 bases in between. This CDR3 is 13 amino acids long. Per the germline V gene, CDR1 is KGHSH and CDR2 is LQKENI. This CDR3 reads CASSPTEQETQYF. The CDR3 bases are TGTGCCAGCTCACCGACAGAGCAAGAGACCCAGTACTTC.

In its sample, this clone was seen a few times. The V gene is TRBV7-9, the J gene TRBJ1-5; D perhaps matches TRBD1 (5 bases). The V end was cut by 5 bases, the J end by 5 bases, with 10 bases between. This CDR3 is built from 13 residues. CDR1 and CDR2 from the germline V gene are SEHNR and FQNEAQ (reference sequence). The CDR3: CASSPPGYQPQHF. The CDR3 nucleotides are TGTGCCAGCAGCCCCCCAGGGTATCAGCCCCAGCATTTT.

The CDR3 loop reads CASTPMGQGSNEQFF. The CDR3 nucleotides are TGTGCCAGCACCCCCATGGGGCAGGGGTCCAATGAGCAGTTCTTC. The genes are TRBV9 and TRBJ2-1, with D possibly being TRBD1 (6 bases). The CDR3 covers 15 residues. Germline loops: CDR1 SGDLS, CDR2 YYNGEE. Trimming pared 6 bases from V and 6 bases from J, leaving 19 bases between.

V usage is TRBV7-2 and J usage is TRBJ2-6; D gene unclear. Per the germline V gene, CDR1 is SGHTA and CDR2 is FQGNSA. V gave up 7 bases and J gave up 0 bases, with 13 bases separating them. This CDR3 is built from 16 residues. The CDR3 DNA is TGTGCCAGCACTCTTACCGGGTACTCTGGGGCCAACGTCCTGACTTTC. It yields the protein CASTLTGYSGANVLTF.

In the case of this clone: One junction end disagrees with the germline gene, perhaps due to a read error. The chain couples TRBV7-7 to TRBJ2-5, with D perhaps TRBD1 (6 bases). The CDR3 spans 16 residues. Germline CDR1 and CDR2: SSHAT and FNYEAQ (reference sequence). CDR3: CASSFGASTGWETQYF. Written as DNA, the CDR3 is TGTGCTAGCAGCTTTGGTGCCTCGACAGGATGGGAGACCCAGTACTTC.

The rearrangement links TRBV2 to TRBJ2-7; 9 bases agree with TRBD2. Germline V lookup: CDR1 SNHLY, CDR2 FYNNEI. There are 14 residues in the CDR3. V lost 6 bases, J lost 1 base, and 4 bases stayed unmatched. The CDR3 loop is CASSRLAESYEQYF. The DNA of the CDR3 is TGTGCCAGCAGCAGACTAGCGGAATCCTACGAGCAGTACTTC.

The CDR3 sequence: CAIRQAFWPYEQYF. In nucleotides, the CDR3 is TGTGCCATCAGGCAGGCGTTTTGGCCATACGAGCAGTACTTC. The rearrangement joins TRBV10-3 to TRBJ2-7, with unresolved D. V lost 6 bases to trimming and J lost 4 bases, with 16 bases between them. Germline V gene sequence: CDR1 ENHRY, CDR2 SYGVKD. This CDR3 spans 14 amino acids.

J is TRBJ2-3 and V is TRBV13; a possible D gene is TRBD2 (7 bases). The V gene lost 5 bases and the J gene lost 6 bases, with 21 bases spanning the gap. This CDR3 is 16 amino acids long. Germline V gene lookup returns CDR1 PRHDT and CDR2 FYEKMQ (reference sequence). The CDR3 DNA is TGTGCCAGCAGCCGCGGGGGCGCAGATTATAGCGATACGCAGTATTTT. This translates into CASSRGGADYSDTQYF.

Of note for this clone: Additional DNA sequences in this sample encode the identical CDR3. V usage is TRBV4-1 and J usage is TRBJ2-3; D is unclear. Trimming took off 1 base at V and 1 base at J, with 6 bases between the two ends. This CDR3 region has 14 residues. From germline, CDR1 is MGHRA and CDR2 YSYEKL. The CDR3 loop reads CASSQGAGTDTQYF. CDR3 DNA sequence: TGCGCCAGCAGCCAAGGGGCGGGCACAGATACGCAGTATTTT.

The chain links TRBV6-5 to TRBJ1-4; no clear D gene. CDR3 length: 15 amino acids. CDR1 and CDR2 from the germline V gene are MNHEY and SVGAGI. The V end was cut by 4 bases, the J end by 1 base, with 10 bases between. The CDR3 coding sequence is TGTGCCAGCAGTTTCCGGCCGGGAACTAATGAAAAACTGTTTTTT. This codes for CASSFRPGTNEKLFF.

This clone was observed a few times. The rearrangement joins TRBV6-6 to TRBJ2-3; a weak D match, TRBD2 (5 bases). V shed 7 bases and J shed 5 bases, with 19 bases lying between them. The germline gives CDR1 MNHNY, CDR2 SVGAGI (reference sequence). The CDR3 length is 15 residues. The CDR3 DNA is TGTGCCAGCACCCGCGGCGGGCCCGGATTAGATACGCAGTATTTT. This encodes CASTRGGPGLDTQYF.

The gene calls are TRBV27 and TRBJ1-2; 12 nucleotides match TRBD1. CDR1 and CDR2 (germline): MNHEY, SMNVEV (reference sequence). This CDR3 contains 16 residues. Unmatched junction bases numbered 11, after V lost 5 bases and J lost 7 bases. The CDR3 DNA is TGTGCCAGCAGTCCCCTAGGGACAGGGGGCATAATTGGCTACACCTTC. It codes for CASSPLGTGGIIGYTF.